This T cell receptor (beta chain) was recovered during a study of T-cell memory formation after mild COVID-19. Study-wide context: The study found TCR clusters largely donor specific.

Germline CDR1 is SGHRS and CDR2 is YFSETQ. The ends lost 5 bases at V and 2 bases at J; junction bases unmatched: 4. The CDR3 has 15 amino acids. This clonotype was detected only a few times. TCRdb recomputed calls from the 5' RACE reads with MiXCR, one row per CDR3 protein. The table records hundreds of thousands of distinct CDR3 sequences, around 15% of them present only once. V is TRBV5-1 and J is TRBJ1-5, with 10 bases fitting TRBD1. The clonotype was recovered from a man younger than 35 who had mild COVID-19 (a few samples of this study predate the infection). Cell type and time point are not known. Sample: PBMCs or a T cell subset sorted from them (not recorded which). CDR3 in DNA: TGCGCCAGCAGACCCGGGACAGGGGGCAATCAGCCCCAGCATTTT. Residues: CASRPGTGGNQPQHF.